This passage covers 28 T cell receptor beta chains from one sample sequenced in a study of CD4 and CD8 cells across lung adenocarcinoma regions. A single record per CDR3 protein comes from TCRdb applying MiXCR to the PCR reads. The table includes about 3,100 distinct CDR3 sequences, around half detected once. Sequencing was done on a sample of CD8+ T cells from the center of a lung tumor. These receptors originate from a male donor with lung adenocarcinoma. The CD4 and CD8 labels of this study may be unreliable.

This chain uses TRBV4-1 with TRBJ2-5; no clear D gene. V dropped 4 bases and J dropped 1 base, with 16 bases sitting between them. The CDR3 sequence is 16 residues long. Looked up from germline, CDR1 is MGHRA and CDR2 is YSYEKL. CDR3 residues: CASSLSPRAVQETQYF. The DNA for the CDR3 is TGCGCCAGCAGCCTCTCCCCGAGAGCAGTCCAAGAGACCCAGTACTTC.

The rearrangement links TRBV6-1 to TRBJ1-2, with a weak D call TRBD1 (6 bases). Germline values: CDR1 MNHNS, CDR2 SASEGT. The CDR3 runs 13 residues. V lost 2 bases and J lost 7, with 11 bases in between. The CDR3 sequence is CASSELGAGGYTF. The CDR3 coding sequence is TGTGCCAGCAGTGAACTGGGGGCAGGTGGCTACACCTTC.

By share, this clonotype counts as medium-sized. The chain joins TRBV7-2 to TRBJ2-1, with a weak D call TRBD2 (6 bases). The J call is in doubt because the DNA end fits TRBJ2-7 better. Germline loops: CDR1 SGHTA, CDR2 FQGNSA. This CDR3 has 15 amino acids. The chain's CDR3 is CASSPRGKGADEQYF. The CDR3 DNA reads TGTGCCAGCAGCCCCCGCGGGAAGGGCGCCGACGAGCAGTACTTC.

The CDR3 bases are TGTGCCAGCAGTTTTTATCCCCTTCGGCAGGCAGAACAAGAGACCCAGTACTTC. Residues: CASSFYPLRQAEQETQYF. V gene TRBV27 combines with J gene TRBJ2-5; D not certain. The CDR3 contains 18 residues. Trimming stripped 3 bases from V and 2 bases from J, with 22 bases between. Germline-derived CDR1 and CDR2 are MNHEY and SMNVEV (reference sequence).

By its share, this clonotype is medium-sized. V gene TRBV7-2 combines with J gene TRBJ2-3; tentatively, D is TRBD2 (6 bases). Looked up from germline, CDR1 is SGHTA and CDR2 is FQGNSA. This CDR3 contains 13 residues. Trimming removed 3 bases at V and 3 bases at J, with 7 bases between. The CDR3 DNA follows: TGTGCCAGCAGCTTTAGCGGAACAGATACGCAGTATTTT. Its protein is CASSFSGTDTQYF.

This chain connects TRBV6-1 to TRBJ1-2; maybe TRBD1 (5 bases). V was trimmed by 7 bases and J by 4 bases, leaving 19 bases between them. This CDR3 has 15 residues. Germline-derived CDR1 and CDR2 are MNHNS and SASEGT. The CDR3, as DNA: TGTGCCAGCACCCGGGGGGTGGCGCGGGGCTATGGCTACACCTTC. Translating it yields CASTRGVARGYGYTF.

This clonotype is categorized as large. The chain links TRBV6-1 to TRBJ2-5; D gene ambiguous. This CDR3 contains 11 residues. V lost 6 bases, J lost 0 bases, and 2 bases lay in between. CDR1 and CDR2 from the germline V gene are MNHNS and SASEGT. As DNA, the CDR3 is TGTGCCAGCAGAGACCAAGAGACCCAGTACTTC. Amino acid sequence: CASRDQETQYF.

This clonotype was counted a few times. The chain has TRBV4-3 and TRBJ2-1, with TRBD2 matching over 16 bases. The CDR3 is 16 residues long. Germline CDR1 and CDR2: LGHNA and YSLEER. The V and J ends lost 0 bases and 9 bases, in that order; junction bases with no gene match: 2. The CDR3 nucleotides read TGCGCCAGCAGCCAAGACGGGACTAGCGGGAGGGGTGAGCAGTTCTTC. This sequence encodes CASSQDGTSGRGEQFF.

The genes are TRBV6-1 and TRBJ2-3; a possible D gene is TRBD1 (5 bases). V gave up 6 bases and J gave up 3 bases, with 13 bases separating them. The CDR3 contains 14 residues. Germline-derived CDR1 and CDR2 are MNHNS and SASEGT. CDR3 region: CASRQTVLTDTQYF. The CDR3 coding sequence is TGTGCCAGCAGACAGACAGTACTTACAGATACGCAGTATTTT.

The CDR3 DNA is TGTGCCAGCAGTTTATTCGGGACAGGCCTCTACGAGCAGTACTTC. Translated, it gives CASSLFGTGLYEQYF. This sequence joins TRBV27 and TRBJ2-5; 8 positions agree with TRBD1. The end of the DNA fits TRBJ2-7 better, so the J call may be wrong. Per germline, CDR1 MNHEY and CDR2 SMNVEV (reference sequence). CDR3 length: 15 residues.

This clonotype was picked up a small number of times. The chain is built from TRBV6-1 and TRBJ1-1; D ambiguous. V was trimmed by 6 bases and J by 1 base, leaving 9 bases between them. In germline, CDR1 is MNHNS, CDR2 SASEGT. The CDR3 has 13 amino acids. Here the CDR3 DNA reads TGTGCCAGCAGACGTGCCGGGAACACTGAAGCTTTCTTT. It translates to CASRRAGNTEAFF.

This clonotype is deemed medium-sized. The CDR3 bases are TGTGCCAGCAGTTCACGACAGGGGAAGGTGCGGGGCTACACCTTC. Protein: CASSSRQGKVRGYTF. The gene calls are TRBV27 and TRBJ1-2, with TRBD1 matching 8 bases. The CDR3 has 15 amino acids. The junction had 12 bases not matched to a gene; V was cut back by 4 bases and J by 8 bases. CDR1 is MNHEY, CDR2 SMNVEV, per germline (reference sequence).

This chain joins TRBV25-1 and TRBJ1-2; D gene unclear. The CDR3 loop spans 13 amino acids. Germline CDR1 reads MGHDK; CDR2 reads SYGVNS. The V end was cut by 7 bases, the J end by 8 bases, with 17 bases between. Written as DNA, the CDR3 is TGTGCCAGCACGAACGACCTTTTGGGGGGCTACACCTTC. As protein: CASTNDLLGGYTF.

This clonotype was counted a few times. The chain employs TRBV7-2 and TRBJ2-2; D may correspond to TRBD1 or TRBD2 (7 bases each). The length of the CDR3 is 18 residues. Germline V gives CDR1 SGHTA, CDR2 FQGNSA. Trimming took 5 bases from V and 0 from J, leaving 19 bases between them. The CDR3 DNA reads as TGTGCCAGCAGCCAGGGACAGCCGGGACTAACGAACACCGGGGAGCTGTTTTTT. Translating gives CASSQGQPGLTNTGELFF. The variable domain in full, completed from reference TRBV7-2 and TRBJ2-2, reads GAGVSQSPSNKVTEKGKDVELRCDPISGHTALYWYRQSLGQGLEFLIYFQGNSAPDKSGLPSDRFSAERTGGSVSTLTIQRTQQEDSAVYLCASSQGQPGLTNTGELFFGEGSRLTVL.

The J gene is TRBJ2-3, the V gene TRBV6-1; 7 bases agree with TRBD1. Unmatched junction bases numbered 9, after V lost 8 bases and J lost 4 bases. Germline lookup yields CDR1 MNHNS and CDR2 SASEGT. This CDR3 is built from 14 residues. The CDR3 loop reads CASSGQSGADTQYF. The DNA for the CDR3 is TGTGCCAGCTCGGGACAGTCGGGCGCAGATACGCAGTATTTT.

The table lists this clonotype with a few counts. The V gene is TRBV12-3 or TRBV12-4, the J gene TRBJ2-1; possible D gene TRBD1, 5 bases. The CDR3 sequence is 14 residues long. V shed 2 bases and J shed 2 bases, with 7 bases lying between them. CDR3 nucleotides: TGTGCCAGCAGTTTATACAGGACCTACAATGAGCAGTTCTTC. It encodes CASSLYRTYNEQFF.

This clonotype was seen a handful of times. The V gene is TRBV6-5, the J gene TRBJ2-1; 9 nucleotides match TRBD2. The CDR3 is 18 residues long. CDR1 is MNHEY and CDR2 is SVGAGI in the germline V gene. V shed 2 bases and J 6 bases; nucleotides not matched to a gene: 14. The DNA for the CDR3 is TGTGCCAGCAGTTACCATGCGATAGCGGGAGATCTTGGCAATGAGCAGTTCTTC. Translated: CASSYHAIAGDLGNEQFF.

The rearrangement uses TRBV3-1 and TRBJ2-3; D call uncertain. V was shortened by 3 bases and J by 3 bases, with 7 bases between the two germline ends. The CDR3 is 13 residues long. From germline, CDR1 is LGHDT and CDR2 YNNKEL (reference sequence). CDR3 sequence: CASSQVGTDTQYF. CDR3 sequence (DNA): TGTGCCAGCAGCCAGGTTGGGACAGATACGCAGTATTTT.

This clonotype appeared a few times. The chain combines TRBV9 with TRBJ2-1; D is perhaps TRBD1 (5 bases). Germline lookup yields CDR1 SGDLS and CDR2 YYNGEE. CDR3 length: 12 residues. V was pared by 0 bases and J by 9 bases, with 7 bases between. Here the CDR3 reads CASSVGGAEQFF. In DNA form, the CDR3 reads TGTGCCAGCAGCGTAGGGGGCGCTGAGCAGTTCTTC.

This clonotype was picked up one time. The CDR3 sequence is CASSERGQASPYTF. CDR3 in DNA: TGTGCCAGCAGTGAAAGGGGACAGGCGTCCCCCTACACCTTC. The chain recombines TRBV6-1 with TRBJ1-2; 8 nucleotides match TRBD1. The CDR3 totals 14 residues. V trimming: 2 bases; J trimming: 10 bases; junction bases outside the gene matches: 9. Germline values: CDR1 MNHNS, CDR2 SASEGT.

By sample fraction, this clonotype is medium-sized. The V call is TRBV7-2, the J call TRBJ2-5; TRBD2 aligns across 7 bases. J lost 7 bases, V lost 5 bases, and 7 bases had no gene match. The CDR3 length is 13 residues. CDR1 and CDR2 from the germline V gene are SGHTA and FQGNSA. The CDR3 region is CASSGGRSGTQYF. In nucleotides, the CDR3 is TGTGCCAGCAGCGGCGGGAGAAGTGGGACCCAGTACTTC.

The CDR3 spells CASKDQALGPVEQYF. CDR3 bases: TGTGCCAGTAAAGACCAAGCCCTCGGACCGGTGGAGCAGTACTTC. The chain links TRBV6-1 to TRBJ2-5; D not certain. CDR1 is MNHNS and CDR2 is SASEGT in the germline V gene. V dropped 9 bases and J dropped 11 bases, with 28 bases sitting between them. The CDR3 runs 15 residues.

This clonotype is large by share. The CDR3 DNA is TGTGCCAGCAGTCCCCTCGGTAGCGGGAGGGCCAATGAGCAGTTCTTC. Amino acids: CASSPLGSGRANEQFF. The V call is TRBV27, the J call TRBJ2-1; 11 bases are shared with TRBD2. The V and J ends lost 5 bases and 6 bases, in that order; junction bases with no gene match: 9. CDR1 and CDR2 from the germline V gene are MNHEY and SMNVEV (reference sequence). This CDR3 has 16 amino acids.

This clonotype is medium-sized (0.01 to 0.1%). The V gene is TRBV27, the J gene TRBJ1-4; D gene unclear. Trimming took 5 bases from V and 0 from J, leaving 13 bases between them. The CDR3 has 16 amino acids. Germline CDR1 is MNHEY and CDR2 is SMNVEV (reference sequence). The CDR3 here is CASSPAQTSTNEKLFF. Here the CDR3 DNA reads TGTGCCAGCAGTCCCGCCCAGACCTCAACTAATGAAAAACTGTTTTTT.

V gene TRBV6-5 combines with J gene TRBJ2-1; TRBD2 agrees at 11 bases. V dropped 4 bases and J dropped 4; count of bases not matched to a gene: 3. The CDR3 covers 15 residues. Per germline, CDR1 MNHEY and CDR2 SVGAGI. CDR3 in amino acids: CASSLLAGAYNEQFF. DNA of the CDR3: TGTGCCAGCAGTTTACTAGCGGGAGCGTACAATGAGCAGTTCTTC.

This sequence joins TRBV5-1 and TRBJ2-5; TRBD2 agrees at 8 bases. The DNA end lines up better with TRBJ2-7; the J call may be wrong. The CDR3 consists of 14 residues. Looked up from germline, CDR1 is SGHRS and CDR2 is YFSETQ. CDR3 nucleotide sequence: TGCGCCAGCAGCTTGGCCGGGAGGGGGTCCGAGCAGTACTTC. It specifies CASSLAGRGSEQYF.

The genes are TRBV6-1 and TRBJ1-2, with unresolved D. V gave up 8 bases and J gave up 5 bases, with 18 bases separating them. Germline V gives CDR1 MNHNS, CDR2 SASEGT. The CDR3 is 14 amino acids. CDR3 amino acids: CASVSSAGGYGYTF. The DNA for the CDR3 is TGTGCCAGCGTGTCCTCCGCTGGAGGGTATGGCTACACCTTC.

The chain recombines TRBV7-8 with TRBJ1-5; 7 nucleotides line up with TRBD1. This CDR3 contains 15 residues. CDR1 and CDR2 (germline): SGHVS, FQNEAQ. After removal of 5 bases from V and 7 bases from J, the junction contained 11 bases not matched to a gene. CDR3 amino acids: CASSRSGQVGQPQHF. In DNA form, the CDR3 reads TGTGCCAGCAGCCGATCCGGACAGGTCGGACAGCCCCAGCATTTT.